The rows below give T cell receptor beta chains drawn from one sample of a study of monozygotic twins with inflammatory bowel disease. For each CDR3 protein, TCRdb gives one entry from its re-call of the 5' RACE reads, without DNA. Reported are some 150,000 distinct CDR3 sequences; the ten largest clones contain roughly 2.4%. The specimen was blood. The receptors derive from a human donor with ulcerative colitis or Crohn's disease, or a healthy co-twin of an affected twin (not recorded which). CDR3s include the opening cysteine and the closing phenylalanine or tryptophan.

J | V | CDR3
TRBJ1-4 | TRBV28 | CASGTLGEKLFF
TRBJ2-7 | TRBV7-2 | CASSLASAGRNEQYF
TRBJ2-7 | TRBV7-8 | CASSPRGGSPSREQYF
TRBJ2-1 | TRBV19 | CASSFPGTSANNEQFF
TRBJ1-4 | TRBV20-1 | CSAWDVNEKLFF
TRBJ2-1 | TRBV5-1 | CASSLRLAASSYNEQFF
TRBJ2-3 | TRBV20-1 | CSARGLFPTTDTQYF
TRBJ2-3 | TRBV20-1 | CSEDRASTDTQYF
TRBJ2-5 | TRBV30 | CAWTQGEETQYF
TRBJ2-1 | TRBV12-3/TRBV12-4 | CASSPGYGPYNEQFF
TRBJ2-5 | TRBV6-1 | CASSEALGGSQETQYF
TRBJ2-3 | TRBV7-2 | CASSFSGGGGAYTGSDTQYF
TRBJ2-7 | TRBV2 | CASSTTGEVQYF
TRBJ2-3 | TRBV18 | CASSRGADSTDTQYF
TRBJ2-3 | TRBV6-6 | CASSYIPSDTQYF
TRBJ2-7 | TRBV28 | CASSLLQGTYEQYF
TRBJ2-5 | TRBV29-1 | CSVGGGERETQYF